This TCR beta chain appears in the sequencing data of a study of T cell responses to AZD1222 COVID-19 vaccine. About this clone: The target antigen is unknown.

Profiling relied on immunoSEQ multiplex PCR, and the TCRdb table lists in-frame clones only, not all of them. The sample lists more than 130,000 clones, about nine tenths occurring once. The CDR3 length is 15 residues. V shed 2 bases and J shed 3 bases, with 14 bases lying between them. CDR1 is MNHNS and CDR2 is SASEGT in the germline V gene. Findings and caveats of the study: Among the donors, most were white British and more were female, and clonal diversity was possibly underestimated. Spike-specific TCR breadth and depth both grew after two AZD1222 doses.

The source is an adult in good health. Sequenced here: peripheral blood, sampled on day 0 of AZD1222 vaccination. The V and J genes are TRBV6-1 and TRBJ2-7, with D perhaps matching TRBD2 (6 bases). The CDR3 loop is CASSEIAGPNYEQYF. CDR3 in DNA: TGTGCCAGCAGTGAAATCGCGGGACCTAACTACGAGCAGTACTTC.